This T cell receptor beta chain was recorded in a study of identical twins. From the 5' RACE reads, TCRdb called clonotypes with MiXCR, one entry per CDR3 protein. The table includes approximately 600,000 distinct CDR3 sequences, 9.5% to 10% detected once. V lost 10 bases to trimming and J lost 1 base, with 16 bases between them. CDR3 length equals 15 residues. Study-level findings and limits: While abundant cord blood beta clonotypes carried fewer insertions, memory repertoires showed no such pattern.

About this clonotype itself: Its antigen is not known.

The sample also formed part of further work on yellow fever vaccine responses in identical twins. This second report adds: Twin vaccine T cell responses reportedly seemed partly convergent, partly personalized.

The gene calls are TRBV12-3 or TRBV12-4 and TRBJ1-4; D gene unclear. The TCR originated in a woman aged 18 to 35 in good health. Sequencing input: PBMCs. The CDR3 loop is CATSPAGRTNEKLFF. The CDR3 bases are TGTGCCACCTCTCCGGCCGGGCGAACTAATGAAAAACTGTTTTTT.